The 27 T cell receptor beta chains given below trace back to one sample, sequenced in a study of regulatory T cells in long-lasting Graves disease. The TCR beta library used iRepertoire HTBI primers with Arm-PCR amplification of CDR3. Each CDR3 protein gets one entry after TCRdb re-called the multiplex PCR reads with MiXCR. The sample includes 300,000 to 450,000 distinct CDR3 sequences, around 15% of them seen just once. Documented time point: newly diagnosed GD, antithyroid drugs for less than 3 months. With RNA extracted from PBMCs as input, the TCR library was made. The specimen was peripheral blood mononuclear cells (PBMCs), collected at new diagnosis, from a patient treated with antithyroid drugs. The receptors stem from a female donor with Graves disease.

The chain carries TRBV20-1 and TRBJ2-1, with TRBD2 as a possible D gene (6 bases). The V end lost 0 bases, the J end lost 6 bases, and 12 bases lay between the germline ends. Germline CDR1 and CDR2: DFQATT and SNEGSKA (reference sequence). The CDR3 loop spans 14 amino acids. In DNA, the CDR3 is TGCAGTGCTAGAGATACTTGGACTACCAATGAGCAGTTCTTC. As protein: CSARDTWTTNEQFF.

V and J are TRBV24-1 and TRBJ2-3, with D unresolved. Germline V gives CDR1 KGHDR, CDR2 SFDVKD. V shed 5 bases and J shed 2 bases, with 4 bases lying between them. This CDR3 region has 12 residues. The DNA for the CDR3 is TGTGCCACCAGTGGTGTCACAGATACGCAGTATTTT. As protein: CATSGVTDTQYF.

This clonotype was seen a handful of times. The CDR3 does not end in the conserved phenylalanine or tryptophan, so this is likely a read error. The rearrangement uses TRBV10-3 and TRBJ2-4; 7 nucleotides match TRBD1. The V gene's germline CDR1 is ENHRY and CDR2 SYGVKD. There are 14 residues in the CDR3. V gave up 2 bases and J gave up 5 bases; unmatched junction bases: 3. CDR3 protein: CAISERGRENIQYS. In nucleotides, the CDR3 is TGTGCCATCAGTGAGAGGGGGCGCGAAAACATTCAGTACTCC.

This clonotype was detected many times. The J gene is TRBJ2-1, the V gene TRBV2, with 9 bases matching TRBD2. V was pared by 3 bases and J by 9 bases, with 9 bases of the junction left unmatched. Germline V CDR1 and CDR2: SNHLY, FYNNEI. CDR3 size: 15 residues. CDR3 protein: CASSEGGGRAFEQFF. CDR3 in DNA: TGTGCCAGCAGTGAGGGGGGCGGGAGGGCCTTTGAGCAGTTCTTC.

This clonotype was counted at least ten times. This CDR3 reads CASSLSGHVFEGFNYGYTF. The CDR3 bases are TGTGCCAGCAGTTTGTCGGGGCATGTGTTCGAGGGGTTTAACTATGGCTACACCTTC. The V gene is TRBV28, the J gene TRBJ1-2; D possibly corresponds to TRBD1 (5 bases). This CDR3 spans 19 amino acids. The germline CDR1 and CDR2 sequences are MDHEN and SYDVKM. Deletions cut 3 bases from V and 1 base from J, with 24 bases between.

This clonotype was detected only a few times. The rearrangement uses TRBV5-1 and TRBJ1-1, with 8 bases aligning to TRBD1. J was trimmed by 4 bases and V by 4 bases; bases with no gene match: 3. There are 13 residues in the CDR3. Germline CDR1 reads SGHRS; CDR2 reads YFSETQ. The CDR3, as DNA: TGCGCCAGCAGCGACACAGGGGGCACTGAAGCTTTCTTT. Protein sequence: CASSDTGGTEAFF. Drawing the rest from reference TRBV5-1 and TRBJ1-1, the complete variable domain is KAGVTQTPRYLIKTRGQQVTLSCSPISGHRSVSWYQQTPGQGLQFLFEYFSETQRNKGNFPGRFSGRQFSNSRSEMNVSTLELGDSALYLCASSDTGGTEAFFGQGTRLTVV.

This clonotype was seen at least ten times. The rearrangement links TRBV28 to TRBJ1-6; D gene unclear. The germline V and J ends were trimmed by 3 bases and 14 bases, with 23 bases remaining between them. The CDR3 consists of 16 residues. CDR1 is MDHEN and CDR2 is SYDVKM in the germline V gene. In DNA form, the CDR3 reads TGTGCCAGCAGTTTCGAAACCTCCGGGTCAGGCGGGGCCCTCCACTTT. Translated, it gives CASSFETSGSGGALHF. Filled out from reference TRBV28 and TRBJ1-6, the complete variable domain reads DVKVTQSSRYLVKRTGEKVFLECVQDMDHENMFWYRQDPGLGLRLIYFSYDVKMKEKGDIPEGYSVSREKKERFSLILESASTNQTSMYLCASSFETSGSGGALHFGNGTRLTVT.

This clonotype was recorded a few times. The J gene is TRBJ2-7, the V gene TRBV24-1; 14 bases agree with TRBD2. The V segment lost 5 bases and the J segment 12 bases; nucleotides outside the gene matches: 8. The length of the CDR3 is 14 residues. Germline CDR1 reads KGHDR; CDR2 reads SFDVKD. The CDR3 sequence is CATSGPGLAGVRYF. CDR3 DNA sequence: TGTGCCACCAGTGGACCGGGACTAGCGGGAGTAAGGTACTTC.

This clonotype showed up many times. The CDR3 DNA sequence: TGCGCCAGCAGCAAGGGGGCTGGGACTGAAGCTTTCTTT. Protein product: CASSKGAGTEAFF. This chain joins TRBV4-1 and TRBJ1-1, with 7 bases that match TRBD1. Per the germline V gene, CDR1 is MGHRA and CDR2 is YSYEKL. The CDR3 is 13 residues long. V shed 5 bases and J 5 bases; nucleotides not matched to a gene: 5.

The chain employs TRBV7-2 and TRBJ2-7, with D possibly TRBD1 on 5 matching bases. This CDR3 region has 14 residues. Germline V gives CDR1 SGHTA, CDR2 FQGNSA. Trimming took off 1 base at V and 2 bases at J, with 9 bases between the two ends. The DNA for the CDR3 is TGTGCCAGCAGCTTAGTGGACACCACCTACGAGCAGTACTTC. This codes for CASSLVDTTYEQYF.

This clonotype was detected ten times or more. The chain couples TRBV20-1 to TRBJ2-2, with D uncertain. This CDR3 spans 15 amino acids. Germline V gives CDR1 DFQATT, CDR2 SNEGSKA (reference sequence). The V and J ends lost 0 bases and 2 bases respectively, with 10 bases between them. The CDR3 coding sequence is TGCAGTGCTAGAGATAAGTCTCTTAACACCGGGGAGCTGTTTTTT. Its protein is CSARDKSLNTGELFF.

This clonotype has at least ten counts. This chain connects TRBV20-1 to TRBJ2-5; D remains ambiguous. CDR1 and CDR2 (germline): DFQATT, SNEGSKA (reference sequence). The ends were cut back, 1 base at V and 0 bases at J, with 9 bases in the middle. The CDR3 is made up of 14 amino acids. CDR3 in DNA: TGCAGTGCTAGAGTTGGGGTGTACCAAGAGACCCAGTACTTC. Its translation is CSARVGVYQETQYF.

This clonotype appeared many times. The chain employs TRBV6-1 and TRBJ1-2; 9 bases agree with TRBD1. The length of the CDR3 is 13 residues. Germline assignment: CDR1 MNHNS and CDR2 SASEGT. Unmatched junction bases numbered 5, after V lost 6 bases and J lost 6 bases. The CDR3 spells CASRRQGVDGYTF. DNA of the CDR3: TGTGCCAGCAGGCGACAGGGGGTTGATGGCTACACCTTC.

The chain links TRBV10-3 to TRBJ2-5; 7 bases agree with TRBD1. The CDR3 extends over 14 amino acids. V lost 4 bases and J lost 2; bases outside the gene matches: 4. Germline V gives CDR1 ENHRY, CDR2 SYGVKD. CDR3 nucleotides: TGTGCCATCAGTGGAGGGGACAGTCAAGAGACCCAGTACTTC. It encodes CAISGGDSQETQYF.

This clonotype came up many times. This chain connects TRBV28 to TRBJ2-1; the match to TRBD1 covers 7 bases. J lost 4 bases, V lost 6 bases, and 9 bases had no gene match. This CDR3 region has 15 residues. CDR1 and CDR2 (germline): MDHEN, SYDVKM. The chain's CDR3 is CASSPGTEIYNEQFF. CDR3 nucleotide sequence: TGTGCCAGCAGCCCCGGGACAGAGATTTACAATGAGCAGTTCTTC.

This clonotype was seen repeatedly, ten times or more. This chain links TRBV28 with TRBJ1-1; TRBD1 agrees at 9 bases. This CDR3 comprises 18 residues. Germline V gene data show CDR1 as MDHEN and CDR2 as SYDVKM. The ends lost 4 bases at V and 6 bases at J; junction bases unmatched: 18. CDR3: CASSSVGTGYVFDAEAFF. The CDR3 nucleotides read TGTGCCAGCAGTTCTGTTGGGACAGGGTATGTGTTTGACGCTGAAGCTTTCTTT.

This clonotype showed up many times. The chain joins TRBV20-1 to TRBJ2-7, with D tentatively TRBD1 or TRBD2 (7 bases each). There are 14 residues in the CDR3. V was shortened by 3 bases and J by 7 bases, with 19 bases between the two germline ends. Germline values: CDR1 DFQATT, CDR2 SNEGSKA (reference sequence). CDR3 coding DNA: TGCAGTGCTAGGGGGGGGACAGAAGCGCGGGAGCAGTACTTC. It yields the protein CSARGGTEAREQYF.

V gene TRBV7-2 combines with J gene TRBJ2-3; D unclear. The germline V gene has CDR1 SGHTA and CDR2 FQGNSA. The CDR3 totals 15 residues. V was cut by 7 bases and J by 0 bases, with 14 bases left in between. In DNA form, the CDR3 reads TGTGCCAGCATCGCGAAGGGCGGTAGCACAGATACGCAGTATTTT. Amino acid sequence: CASIAKGGSTDTQYF.

This clonotype was seen at least ten times. V and J are TRBV6-1 and TRBJ2-7, with 9 bases lining up with TRBD1. After removal of 7 bases from V and 5 bases from J, the junction contained 9 bases not matched to a gene. CDR1 and CDR2 from the germline V gene are MNHNS and SASEGT. This CDR3 region has 14 residues. In DNA, the CDR3 is TGTGCCAGCACCGACCGGGACAGGGTACACGAGCAGTACTTC. Its protein is CASTDRDRVHEQYF.

This clonotype was recorded at least ten times. The rearrangement uses TRBV7-3 and TRBJ1-2; D is unclear. The CDR3 totals 14 residues. V was pared by 8 bases and J by 6 bases, with 19 bases between. Per germline, CDR1 SGHTA and CDR2 FQGTGA. The DNA for the CDR3 is TGTGCCAGCTGTCCAGTCCCTCCGTGCGATGGCTACACCTTC. Protein product: CASCPVPPCDGYTF.

This clonotype occurred many times. DNA for the CDR3: TGTGCCAGCAGTGACGGCCCCGGAGCAACTAATGAAAAACTGTTTTTT. Translated, it gives CASSDGPGATNEKLFF. J is TRBJ1-4 and V is TRBV2; D unresolved. The CDR3 sequence is 16 residues long. Trimming stripped 3 bases from V and 0 bases from J, with 11 bases between. Germline V lookup: CDR1 SNHLY, CDR2 FYNNEI. Complete variable domain (other parts from reference TRBV2 and TRBJ1-4): EPEVTQTPSHQVTQMGQEVILRCVPISNHLYFYWYRQILGQKVEFLVSFYNNEISEKSEIFDDQFSVERPDGSNFTLKIRSTKLEDSAMYFCASSDGPGATNEKLFFGSGTQLSVL.

This clonotype occurred many times. This chain links TRBV5-4 with TRBJ2-1; no clear D gene. This CDR3 is built from 16 residues. The V end was cut by 4 bases, the J end by 1 base, with 15 bases between. Germline CDR1 SGHNT, CDR2 YYREEE (reference sequence). CDR3 DNA sequence: TGTGCCAGCAGCCAGGAGTTGGGCACTTCCTACAATGAGCAGTTCTTC. This encodes CASSQELGTSYNEQFF.

This clonotype was picked up many times. The gene calls are TRBV6-2 or TRBV6-3 and TRBJ2-1; maybe TRBD2 (5 bases). Germline assignment: CDR1 MNHEY and CDR2 SVGEGT. CDR3 size: 15 residues. V lost 8 bases and J lost 5, with 19 bases in between. Written as DNA, the CDR3 is TGTGCCAGCCGGACTCGAGTGGGAAGGGACAATGAGCAGTTCTTC. This gives the protein CASRTRVGRDNEQFF.

This clonotype was seen at least ten times. The V gene is TRBV27, the J gene TRBJ2-5; D is uncertain. With 4 bases removed from V and 0 bases from J, the gap between germline ends came to 15 bases. The V gene's germline CDR1 is MNHEY and CDR2 SMNVEV (reference sequence). CDR3 length: 16 amino acids. The CDR3 coding sequence is TGTGCCAGCAGTTCCTACCTGACCTCGTACCAAGAGACCCAGTACTTC. Protein product: CASSSYLTSYQETQYF.

On this clonotype: A much larger clonotype is one base distant, so this may be a read error. The chain employs TRBV12-3 or TRBV12-4 and TRBJ2-1; 9 bases are shared with TRBD2. The V segment lost 5 bases and the J segment 4 bases; nucleotides outside the gene matches: 9. The CDR3 has 16 residues. CDR3 protein: CASSPQLAGLYNEQFF. CDR3 nucleotides: TGTGCCAGCAGTCCCCAACTAGCGGGCCTTTACAATGAGCAGTTCTTC.

This chain connects TRBV7-2 to TRBJ2-7; D is perhaps TRBD1 or TRBD2 (7 bases each). V lost 8 bases and J lost 0, with 20 bases in between. This CDR3 has 16 amino acids. Germline CDR1 reads SGHTA; CDR2 reads FQGNSA. The CDR3 region is CASSAGMGDSSYEQYF. The CDR3 nucleotides are TGTGCCAGCTCAGCGGGGATGGGGGACAGCTCCTACGAGCAGTACTTC. The full variable domain, with the rest looked up from reference TRBV7-2 and TRBJ2-7, is GAGVSQSPSNKVTEKGKDVELRCDPISGHTALYWYRQSLGQGLEFLIYFQGNSAPDKSGLPSDRFSAERTGGSVSTLTIQRTQQEDSAVYLCASSAGMGDSSYEQYFGPGTRLTVT.

This clonotype was counted many times. The chain employs TRBV7-9 and TRBJ1-5; weak D call: TRBD1 (6 bases). CDR3 length equals 16 residues. Germline V gene sequence: CDR1 SEHNR, CDR2 FQNEAQ (reference sequence). V was trimmed by 2 bases and J by 4 bases, leaving 15 bases between them. CDR3 sequence reads: CASSLSGTRINQPQHF. CDR3 DNA sequence: TGTGCCAGCAGCTTATCCGGGACACGGATAAATCAGCCCCAGCATTTT.